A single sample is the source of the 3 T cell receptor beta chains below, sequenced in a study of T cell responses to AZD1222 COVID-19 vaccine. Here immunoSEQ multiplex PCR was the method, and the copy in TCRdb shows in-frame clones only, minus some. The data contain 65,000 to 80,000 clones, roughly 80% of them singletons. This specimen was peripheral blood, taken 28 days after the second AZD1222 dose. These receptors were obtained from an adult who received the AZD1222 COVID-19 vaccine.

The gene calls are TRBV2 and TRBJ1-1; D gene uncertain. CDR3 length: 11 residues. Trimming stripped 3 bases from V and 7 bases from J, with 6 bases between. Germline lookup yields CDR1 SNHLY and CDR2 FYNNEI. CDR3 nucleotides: TGTGCCAGCAGTGAGTCCCTTGAAGCTTTCTTT. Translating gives CASSESLEAFF.

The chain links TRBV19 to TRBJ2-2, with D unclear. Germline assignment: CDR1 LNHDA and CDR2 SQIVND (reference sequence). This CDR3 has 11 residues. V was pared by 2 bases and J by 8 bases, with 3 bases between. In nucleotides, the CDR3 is TGTGCCAGTAGTATACAGGGGGAGCTGTTTTTT. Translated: CASSIQGELFF.

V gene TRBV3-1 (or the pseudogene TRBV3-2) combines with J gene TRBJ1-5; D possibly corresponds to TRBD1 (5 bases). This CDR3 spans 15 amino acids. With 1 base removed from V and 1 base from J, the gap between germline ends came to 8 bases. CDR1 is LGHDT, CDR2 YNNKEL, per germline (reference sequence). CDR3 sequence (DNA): TGTGCCAGCAGCCAAGGCGGGGACAGCAATCAGCCCCAGCATTTT. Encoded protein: CASSQGGDSNQPQHF.